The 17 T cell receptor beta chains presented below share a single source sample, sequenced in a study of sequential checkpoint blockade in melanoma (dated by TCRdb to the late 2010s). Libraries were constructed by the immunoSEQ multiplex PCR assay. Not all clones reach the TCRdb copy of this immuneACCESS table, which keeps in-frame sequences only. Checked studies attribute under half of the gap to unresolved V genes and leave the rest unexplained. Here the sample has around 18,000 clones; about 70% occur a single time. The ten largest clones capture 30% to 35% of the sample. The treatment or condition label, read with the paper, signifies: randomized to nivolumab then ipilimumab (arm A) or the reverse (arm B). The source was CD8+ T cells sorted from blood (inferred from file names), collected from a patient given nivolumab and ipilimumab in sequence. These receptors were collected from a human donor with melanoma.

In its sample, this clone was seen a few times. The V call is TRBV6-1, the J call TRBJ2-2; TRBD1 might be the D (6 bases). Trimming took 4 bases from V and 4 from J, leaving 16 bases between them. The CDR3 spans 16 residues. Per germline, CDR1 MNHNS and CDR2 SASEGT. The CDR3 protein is CASSATGSSGTGELFF. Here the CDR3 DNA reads TGTGCCAGCAGTGCCACAGGGAGTAGTGGCACCGGGGAGCTGTTTTTT.

DNA of the CDR3: TGTGCCAGCAAATTTATAGGGGGCCCTGGAAACACCATATATTTT. Translating it yields CASKFIGGPGNTIYF. The chain is built from TRBV28 and TRBJ1-3; 7 nucleotides align to TRBD1. There are 15 residues in the CDR3. Trimming took 7 bases from V and 2 from J; bases not matched to a gene: 8. Germline CDR1 is MDHEN and CDR2 is SYDVKM.

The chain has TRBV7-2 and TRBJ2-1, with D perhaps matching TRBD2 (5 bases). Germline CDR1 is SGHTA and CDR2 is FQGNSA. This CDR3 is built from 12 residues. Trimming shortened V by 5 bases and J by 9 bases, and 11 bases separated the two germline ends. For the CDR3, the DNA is TGTGCCAGCAGCCCCGACGGACTTGAGCAGTTCTTC. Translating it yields CASSPDGLEQFF.

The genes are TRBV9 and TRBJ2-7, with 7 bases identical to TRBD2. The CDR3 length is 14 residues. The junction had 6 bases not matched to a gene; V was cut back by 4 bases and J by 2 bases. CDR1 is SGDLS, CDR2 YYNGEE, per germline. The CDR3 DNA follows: TGTGCCAGCAGCTTACCCGGACTAGCCTACGAGCAGTACTTC. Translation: CASSLPGLAYEQYF.

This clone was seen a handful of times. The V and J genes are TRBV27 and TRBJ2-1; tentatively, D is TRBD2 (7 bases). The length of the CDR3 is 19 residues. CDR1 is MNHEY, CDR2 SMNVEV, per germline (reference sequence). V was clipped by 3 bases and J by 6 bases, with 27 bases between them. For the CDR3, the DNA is TGTGCCAGCAGTTTTTTGGGTGAGGGGGGGACTCCTACCACCAATGAGCAGTTCTTC. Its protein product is CASSFLGEGGTPTTNEQFF.

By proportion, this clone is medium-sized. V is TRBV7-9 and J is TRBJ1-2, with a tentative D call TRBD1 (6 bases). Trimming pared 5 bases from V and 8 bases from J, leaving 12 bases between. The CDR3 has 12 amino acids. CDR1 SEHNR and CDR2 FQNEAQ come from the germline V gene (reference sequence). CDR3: CASSPGQGGYTF. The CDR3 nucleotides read TGTGCCAGCAGCCCCGGGCAGGGGGGCTACACCTTC.

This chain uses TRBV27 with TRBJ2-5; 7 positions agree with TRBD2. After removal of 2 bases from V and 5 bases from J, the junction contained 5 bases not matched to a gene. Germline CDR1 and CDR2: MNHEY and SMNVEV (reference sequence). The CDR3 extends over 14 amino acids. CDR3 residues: CASSLAGDWETQYF. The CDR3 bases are TGTGCCAGCAGTTTAGCGGGAGATTGGGAGACCCAGTACTTC.

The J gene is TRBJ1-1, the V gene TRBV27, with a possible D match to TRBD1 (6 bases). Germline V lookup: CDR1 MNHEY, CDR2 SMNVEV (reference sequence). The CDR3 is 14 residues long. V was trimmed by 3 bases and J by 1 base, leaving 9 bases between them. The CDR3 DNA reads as TGTGCCAGCAGTTTCACAGGGCAGAACACTGAAGCTTTCTTT. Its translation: CASSFTGQNTEAFF.

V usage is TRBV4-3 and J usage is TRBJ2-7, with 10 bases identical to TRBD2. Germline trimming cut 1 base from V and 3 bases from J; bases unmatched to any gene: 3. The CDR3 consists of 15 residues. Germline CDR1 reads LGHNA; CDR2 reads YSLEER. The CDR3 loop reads CASSQGTSGLYEQYF. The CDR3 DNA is TGCGCCAGCAGCCAAGGGACTAGCGGTCTCTACGAGCAGTACTTC.

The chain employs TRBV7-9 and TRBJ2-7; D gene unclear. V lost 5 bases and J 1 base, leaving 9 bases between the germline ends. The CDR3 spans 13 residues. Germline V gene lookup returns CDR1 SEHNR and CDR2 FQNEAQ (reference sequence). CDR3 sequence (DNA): TGTGCCAGCAGCCCCGACATTTCCTACGAGCAGTACTTC. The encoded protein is CASSPDISYEQYF.

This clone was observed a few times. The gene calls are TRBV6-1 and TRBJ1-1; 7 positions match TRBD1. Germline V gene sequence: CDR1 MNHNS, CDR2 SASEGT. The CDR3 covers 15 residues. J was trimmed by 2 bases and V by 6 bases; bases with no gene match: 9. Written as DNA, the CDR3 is TGTGCCAGCAGACTCACAGGGGCGGAAAACACTGAAGCTTTCTTT. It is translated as CASRLTGAENTEAFF.

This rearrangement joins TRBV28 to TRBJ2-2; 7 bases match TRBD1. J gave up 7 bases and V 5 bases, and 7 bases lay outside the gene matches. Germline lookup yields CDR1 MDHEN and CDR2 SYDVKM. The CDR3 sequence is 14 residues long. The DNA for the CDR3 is TGTGCCAGCAGTGCCGGGACAGACAGCGGGGAGCTGTTTTTT. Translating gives CASSAGTDSGELFF. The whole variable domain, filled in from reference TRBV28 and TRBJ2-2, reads DVKVTQSSRYLVKRTGEKVFLECVQDMDHENMFWYRQDPGLGLRLIYFSYDVKMKEKGDIPEGYSVSREKKERFSLILESASTNQTSMYLCASSAGTDSGELFFGEGSRLTVL.

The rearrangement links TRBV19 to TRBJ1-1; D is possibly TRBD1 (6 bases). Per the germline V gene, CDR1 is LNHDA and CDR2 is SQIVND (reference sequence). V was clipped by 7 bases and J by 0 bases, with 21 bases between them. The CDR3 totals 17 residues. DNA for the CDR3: TGTGCCAGTACCAGAGACAGGCGCACTGATATGAACACTGAAGCTTTCTTT. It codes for CASTRDRRTDMNTEAFF.

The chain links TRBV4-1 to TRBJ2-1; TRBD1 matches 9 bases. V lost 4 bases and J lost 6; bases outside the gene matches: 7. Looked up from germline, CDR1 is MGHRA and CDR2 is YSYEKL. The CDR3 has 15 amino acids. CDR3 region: CASSRGQGPSNEQFF. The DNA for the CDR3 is TGCGCCAGCAGCCGAGGACAGGGGCCTTCCAATGAGCAGTTCTTC.

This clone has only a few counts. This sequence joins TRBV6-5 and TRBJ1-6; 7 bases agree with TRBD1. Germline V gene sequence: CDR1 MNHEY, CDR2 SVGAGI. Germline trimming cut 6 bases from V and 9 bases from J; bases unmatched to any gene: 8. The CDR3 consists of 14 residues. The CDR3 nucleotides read TGTGCCAGCAGATCCGGACAGGAACCTTCACCCCTCCACTTT. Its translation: CASRSGQEPSPLHF.

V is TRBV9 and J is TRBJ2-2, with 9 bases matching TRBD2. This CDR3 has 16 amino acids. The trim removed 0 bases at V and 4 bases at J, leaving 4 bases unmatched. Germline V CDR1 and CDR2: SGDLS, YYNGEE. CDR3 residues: CASSVGLAGITGELFF. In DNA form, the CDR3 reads TGTGCCAGCAGCGTAGGTCTAGCGGGAATCACCGGGGAGCTGTTTTTT.

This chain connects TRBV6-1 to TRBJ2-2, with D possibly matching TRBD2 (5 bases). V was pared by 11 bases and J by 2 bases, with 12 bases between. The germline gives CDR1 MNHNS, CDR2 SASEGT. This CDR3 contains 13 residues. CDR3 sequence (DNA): TGTGCCGCCGGGGAAATAAACACCGGGGAGCTGTTTTTT. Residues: CAAGEINTGELFF.